This T cell receptor beta chain was found in a study of patients and donors after allogeneic stem cell transplantation. Each CDR3 protein is one row after TCRdb ran MiXCR on the RT-PCR reads. The table includes approximately 98,000 distinct CDR3 sequences, around 33% detected once. The CDR3 is 14 amino acids. The J segment lost 3 bases and the V segment lost 3 bases, leaving 5 bases of the junction unmatched. The germline V gene encodes CDR1 DFQATT and CDR2 SNEGSKA (reference sequence). Sequencing input: blood, either unsorted or a sorted T cell fraction (not recorded which). This receptor was taken from a human donor who was either an allogeneic HSCT recipient or a stem cell or donor lymphocyte infusion donor (not recorded which). It is not recorded whose cells these are; they may come from a transplant donor. V is TRBV20-1 and J is TRBJ2-3, with 8 bases identical to TRBD2. CDR3 in amino acids: CSASVSGRTDTQYF. Written as DNA, the CDR3 is TGCAGTGCTAGTGTCAGCGGGAGAACAGATACGCAGTATTTT.